The 17 T cell receptor beta chains below all came from one sample that was sequenced in a study of human T cells and chemical hapten exposure. TCRdb ran MiXCR on the RACE reads and lists one entry per CDR3 protein. The sample shows some 110,000 distinct CDR3 sequences, nearly 35% of them seen only once. The time point is: patch test 3, about 24 weeks after DPC sensitization. Treatment meaning: therapeutic diphenylcyclopropenone sensitization with weekly scalp DPC. This specimen consisted of whole blood, obtained in connection with sensitization to the hapten diphenylcyclopropenone (DPC). The source is a man in his forties or fifties with alopecia areata. Some clones in this sample may be carry-over from other donors' samples.

This clonotype was recorded a few times. The chain uses TRBV18 and TRBJ2-3, with 9 bases matching TRBD1. Germline CDR1 and CDR2: KGHSH and LQKENI. Trimming took 2 bases from V and 4 from J; bases not matched to a gene: 4. This CDR3 comprises 15 residues. The CDR3 reads CASSPTQGASDTQYF. In DNA form, the CDR3 reads TGTGCCAGCTCACCAACACAGGGGGCCTCAGATACGCAGTATTTT.

This clonotype was observed a handful of times. CDR3 amino acids: CASSLMLGALNTGELFF. The CDR3 DNA follows: TGTGCCAGCAGCTTAATGCTGGGGGCGCTGAACACCGGGGAGCTGTTTTTT. The V call is TRBV5-6, the J call TRBJ2-2; perhaps TRBD1 as D (6 bases). The V gene's germline CDR1 is SGHDT and CDR2 YYEEEE. The CDR3 loop spans 17 amino acids. V was trimmed by 2 bases and J by 1 base, leaving 15 bases between them.

This clonotype has just a few counts. The chain uses TRBV7-6 and TRBJ1-1; D remains ambiguous. The V gene's germline CDR1 is SGHVS and CDR2 FNYEAQ. The CDR3 contains 15 residues. V was pared by 7 bases and J by 1 base, with 16 bases between. The CDR3 DNA sequence: TGTGCCAGCAAAAACTTCGGGTCGGAGAACACTGAAGCTTTCTTT. As protein: CASKNFGSENTEAFF.

This rearrangement joins TRBV28 to TRBJ2-1, with 10 bases that match TRBD2. CDR3 length equals 21 residues. V dropped 1 base and J dropped 4; count of bases not matched to a gene: 19. The germline gives CDR1 MDHEN, CDR2 SYDVKM. The CDR3 nucleotides read TGTGCCAGCAGTTTATCCCCTTGGACAGTCTCCGGGACTAGCGAGTACAATGAGCAGTTCTTC. Translating gives CASSLSPWTVSGTSEYNEQFF.

The J gene is TRBJ2-3, the V gene TRBV19, with 8 bases matching TRBD2. CDR3 length: 15 amino acids. V was clipped by 1 base and J by 0 bases; unmatched bases: 0. Germline CDR1 LNHDA, CDR2 SQIVND (reference sequence). CDR3 DNA: TGTGCCAGTAGTATAGCTAGCGGGAGCACAGATACGCAGTATTTT. Protein: CASSIASGSTDTQYF. Full variable domain (remainder filled in from reference TRBV19 and TRBJ2-3): DGGITQSPKYLFRKEGQNVTLSCEQNLNHDAMYWYRQDPGQGLRLIYYSQIVNDFQKGDIAEGYSVSREKKESFPLTVTSAQKNPTAFYLCASSIASGSTDTQYFGPGTRLTVL.

There are a few counts of this clonotype. The chain recombines TRBV7-6 with TRBJ2-7; D is undetermined. This CDR3 has 14 amino acids. Germline assignment: CDR1 SGHVS and CDR2 FNYEAQ. V was trimmed by 2 bases and J by 0 bases, leaving 8 bases between them. The CDR3 DNA is TGTGCCAGCAGCTTAAGGCCCAGCTCCTACGAGCAGTACGTC. Protein sequence: CASSLRPSSYEQYV.

This chain joins TRBV4-2 and TRBJ2-1; no reliable D call. The germline V gene encodes CDR1 LGHNA and CDR2 YNFKEQ. V lost 0 bases and J lost 10, with 13 bases in between. CDR3 length: 14 amino acids. The CDR3, as DNA: TGTGCCAGCAGCCAAGACGGTTTGGGTAAGGAGCAGTTCTTC. Its protein product is CASSQDGLGKEQFF.

This chain links TRBV5-4 with TRBJ2-3; D possibly uses TRBD1 or TRBD2 (5 bases each). The germline V gene encodes CDR1 SGHNT and CDR2 YYREEE (reference sequence). V was trimmed by 0 bases and J by 0 bases, leaving 14 bases between them. The CDR3 consists of 17 residues. The CDR3 nucleotides are TGTGCCAGCAGCTTGGAGGGACGCGCTACGAGCACAGATACGCAGTATTTT. This codes for CASSLEGRATSTDTQYF.

This clonotype was detected a few times. The rearrangement joins TRBV10-3 to TRBJ2-7; 8 nucleotides agree with TRBD2. Trimming at V came to 6 bases and at J to 4 bases, leaving 11 bases not matched to a gene. This CDR3 comprises 15 residues. Germline V CDR1 and CDR2: ENHRY, SYGVKD. The CDR3 region has the DNA TGTGCCATCAGCGCTACTAGCGGCCGAGGTTACGAGCAGTACTTC. It is translated as CAISATSGRGYEQYF.

V is TRBV5-1 and J is TRBJ2-4; the D gene is possibly TRBD1 (6 bases). The CDR3 consists of 13 residues. Deletions cut 4 bases from V and 5 bases from J, with 10 bases between. CDR1 is SGHRS and CDR2 is YFSETQ in the germline V gene. CDR3 in amino acids: CASSPRTENIQYF. The CDR3 region has the DNA TGCGCCAGCAGCCCCCGGACAGAAAACATTCAGTACTTC. Drawing the rest from reference TRBV5-1 and TRBJ2-4, the complete variable domain is KAGVTQTPRYLIKTRGQQVTLSCSPISGHRSVSWYQQTPGQGLQFLFEYFSETQRNKGNFPGRFSGRQFSNSRSEMNVSTLELGDSALYLCASSPRTENIQYFGAGTRLSVL.

A few counts support this clonotype. This chain uses TRBV10-3 with TRBJ2-1; 7 nucleotides line up with TRBD2. The CDR3 runs to 14 residues. The germline V gene encodes CDR1 ENHRY and CDR2 SYGVKD. Trimming removed 4 bases from V and 6 bases from J; junction bases left unmatched: 6. CDR3 sequence (DNA): TGTGCCATCAGTGCCAGCGGGACCGGCAATGAGCAGTTCTTC. Amino acid sequence: CAISASGTGNEQFF.

This clonotype appeared many times. The chain uses TRBV5-6 and TRBJ1-1; 8 nucleotides match TRBD1. This CDR3 has 16 residues. V was clipped by 1 base and J by 6 bases; unmatched bases: 11. Germline V gene sequence: CDR1 SGHDT, CDR2 YYEEEE. The CDR3 bases are TGTGCCAGCAGCTTGAGGACAGGGCGACTGGGGGCTGAAGCTTTCTTT. This gives the protein CASSLRTGRLGAEAFF.

V and J are TRBV15 and TRBJ1-5; TRBD1 is a possible D gene (5 bases). The germline V and J ends were trimmed by 1 base and 9 bases, with 19 bases remaining between them. Germline values: CDR1 LNHNV, CDR2 YYDKDF (reference sequence). The CDR3 sequence is 16 residues long. CDR3 region: CATSRVSGRAGGPQHF. Written as DNA, the CDR3 is TGTGCCACCAGCAGAGTGTCAGGGAGGGCCGGGGGGCCCCAGCATTTT.

The CDR3 spells CAWSVGEITEAFF. CDR3 sequence (DNA): TGTGCCTGGAGTGTGGGGGAGATCACTGAAGCTTTCTTT. The chain combines TRBV30 with TRBJ1-1; D may be TRBD1 (5 bases). Germline assignment: CDR1 GTSNPN and CDR2 SVGIG (reference sequence). The CDR3 contains 13 residues. Between the trimmed V and J ends, which lost 0 bases and 4 bases, there was a span of 9 bases.

The J gene is TRBJ2-1, the V gene TRBV28; 8 bases align to TRBD1. CDR3 size: 14 residues. Germline V gives CDR1 MDHEN, CDR2 SYDVKM. CDR3 bases: TGTGCGTGGGGAACCGGGACAGGTTACAATGAGCAGTTCTTC. The encoded protein is CAWGTGTGYNEQFF.

This rearrangement joins TRBV28 to TRBJ2-1; perhaps TRBD1 as D (6 bases). In germline, CDR1 is MDHEN, CDR2 SYDVKM. Trimming cost V 5 bases and J 5 bases, with 13 bases left between them. This CDR3 contains 14 residues. This CDR3 is CASSPQGKDNEQFF. CDR3 coding DNA: TGTGCCAGCAGTCCACAGGGAAAAGACAATGAGCAGTTCTTC.

This clonotype came up a few times. V and J are TRBV24-1 and TRBJ2-1; 10 nucleotides line up with TRBD1. Germline assignment: CDR1 KGHDR and CDR2 SFDVKD. This CDR3 contains 17 residues. Losses at the gene ends were 4 bases for V and 0 bases for J; bases not matched to a gene: 5. DNA for the CDR3: TGTGCCACCAGTGAGTTCCGGGACAGGGGCTCCTACAATGAGCAGTTCTTC. Translating gives CATSEFRDRGSYNEQFF.